The present T cell receptor (beta chain) was sequenced within a study of blood T cells in healthy people across ages. Whole-study findings and limits: Naive T cell percentage showed a strong correlation with the diversity of TCR beta.

The V gene's germline CDR1 is MNHNY and CDR2 SVGAGI (reference sequence). V was pared by 9 bases and J by 6 bases, with 14 bases between. The length of the CDR3 is 12 residues. It was with a sample-barcoded 5' primer and a J-beta primer mix that a second PCR of about 6 to 12 cycles was run. With 12 random nucleotides, a template-switch adaptor tagged each individual cDNA molecule. Each CDR3 protein is one row after TCRdb ran MiXCR on the 5' RACE reads. The profile shows 800,000 to 950,000 distinct CDR3 sequences, almost 30% of them singletons. Regarding this clonotype: Its antigen is not known.

These data were likewise used in another study, on T cells of mothers and their children.

The receptor was derived from a middle-aged woman in good health. Sequenced material: blood. The V gene is TRBV6-6, the J gene TRBJ1-2; tentatively, D is TRBD1 (6 bases). The CDR3 DNA follows: TGTGCCAGGGGGGGGCGGGAAGATGGCTACACCTTC. Protein sequence: CARGGREDGYTF.